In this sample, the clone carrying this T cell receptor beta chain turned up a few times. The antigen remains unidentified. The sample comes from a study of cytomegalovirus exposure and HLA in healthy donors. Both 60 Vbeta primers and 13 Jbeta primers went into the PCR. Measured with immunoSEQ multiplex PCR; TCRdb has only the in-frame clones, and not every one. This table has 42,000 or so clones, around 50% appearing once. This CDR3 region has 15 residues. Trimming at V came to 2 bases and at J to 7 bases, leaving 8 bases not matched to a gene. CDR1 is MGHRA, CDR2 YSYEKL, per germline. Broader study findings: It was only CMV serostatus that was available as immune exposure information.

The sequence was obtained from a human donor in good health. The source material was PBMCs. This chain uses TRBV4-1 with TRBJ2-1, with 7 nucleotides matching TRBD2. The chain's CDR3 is CASSQRSSGNNEQFF. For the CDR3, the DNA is TGCGCCAGCAGCCAACGATCTAGCGGTAATAATGAGCAGTTCTTC.